The sequence of this TCR beta chain was determined in a study of T cell responses to AZD1222 COVID-19 vaccine (dated by TCRdb to 2020 to 2023). With respect to the entire study: TCR sequencing covered 230 or so trial participants: roughly 200 given two doses of AZD1222 and around 26 given two doses of MenACWY control vaccine. Enrollment into the trials was organized by age into subgroups of 18-55, 56-69 and 70-plus years, and those subgroups contained approximately 160, 26 and 62 TCR-sequenced participants, respectively. What the authors observed across the whole study: Spike-specific TCR breadth and depth rose significantly after two AZD1222 doses compared with day 0 and with MenACWY recipients. Conclusions about previously exposed vaccinees are limited because only six or seven AZD1222 recipients were SARS-CoV-2 seropositive at baseline. Participants were mostly white British and included more females than males, and it was suggested by the authors that clonal diversity may have been underestimated. Because no day 14 peak-response samples were available, the repertoires could be characterized only after the peak T cell response. Nearly half of unique spike-specific TCRs reportedly recognized epitopes outside regions mutated in the B.1.351 and B.1.1.7 variants. The vaccine-associated CD4 TCRs covered the entire spike protein, and the dominant responses fell in regions 160-218 and 743-854. In the small 56-69-year group, the increase in depth fell short of significance, most likely because of low power.

A few counts support this clone. Its antigen is unknown. Within one base of it there is no much larger clone, and no base qualities were kept. The time point label, read with the paper, signifies: about 28 days (+/-7) after the second vaccine dose. AZD1222 recipients whose second dose came at about 4 weeks and those whose second dose came at about 12 weeks were combined into one group, since spike-specific TCR depth and breadth did not differ between the two schedules. The vaccinee samples were drawn from two UK trials, COV001 and COV002, one of which was a single-blind randomized controlled phase 2/3 trial testing AZD1222 (ChAdOx1 nCoV-19) in healthy adults. For TCRbeta chain sequencing, PBMC samples from trial participants were taken at day 0 and at day 28 after the second dose. CDR1 is given as MDHEN and CDR2 as SYDVKM, both from the germline V gene. Trimming at the junction amounts to 3 bases on V and 10 bases on J, and the germline ends lie 18 bases apart. There are 14 amino acids in the CDR3, from cysteine to phenylalanine inclusive. The retained sequence is limited to the CDR3, 42 bases, with the frame set at the first base.

The CDR3 regions of human TCRbeta chains were analyzed by immunosequencing. The study's processing was this. TCRs in the repertoires were compared against a reference library of SARS-CoV-2-specific TCRs that had been generated with the MIRA antigen-specificity platform. Breadth meant the fraction of unique TCRs that were SARS-CoV-2-associated, whereas depth meant the fraction of total T cells that were SARS-CoV-2-associated. Using the MIRA data, each spike-specific TCR was assigned both to the spike region to which the TCR was reactive and to a CD4 or CD8 class. Log10-transformed breadth and depth values were compared by one-way ANOVA with Sidak's multiple comparisons tests. TCRdb obtained this table from immuneACCESS and retained in-frame rearrangements with V and J assigned. These tables miss some clones; where compared with another copy, unresolved V genes account for less than half of the shortfall, and the remainder is unexplained. That table furnishes V, J and clone size, whereas the DNA furnished D and trimming. This sample is represented by nearly 200,000 clones; 93% of them were singletons. The ten largest make up around 1% of the sample.

The V and J segments used are TRBV28 and TRBJ1-1, and TRBD1 may be the D gene, going by 5 matching bases. This receptor was identified in an adult who received the AZD1222 COVID-19 vaccine. This material consisted of peripheral blood, taken 28 days after the second AZD1222 dose. The nucleotides read TGTGCCAGCAGTTTCCCTACTGCAGGGATCGGAGCTTTCTTT. Translated, it reads CASSFPTAGIGAFF. Beyond the CDR3, the reference TRBV28 and TRBJ1-1 genes provide the residues; the full variable domain reads: DVKVTQSSRYLVKRTGEKVFLECVQDMDHENMFWYRQDPGLGLRLIYFSYDVKMKEKGDIPEGYSVSREKKERFSLILESASTNQTSMYLCASSFPTAGIGAFFGQGTRLTVV.